This T cell receptor beta chain stems from a study of blood T cells in healthy people across ages. The CDR3 is made up of 19 amino acids. Germline V CDR1 and CDR2: MDHEN, SYDVKM. The trim removed 5 bases at V and 1 base at J, leaving 12 bases unmatched. Every sample had a minimum of 6 million PBMCs isolated. Concerning this clonotype: What it binds is unknown.

A second about 7 to 12 cycle PCR used barcoded and J-beta primers. MiXCR, run by TCRdb on the 5' RACE reads, gives a single entry per CDR3 protein. Among hundreds of thousands of distinct CDR3 sequences listed, nearly 60% were seen once. Study-wide findings and caveats: Strong correlation was found linking TCR beta diversity to naive T cell percentage.

The rearrangement links TRBV28 to TRBJ2-3; 13 bases match TRBD2. The TCR originated in a man aged 25-45 years in good health. The specimen sequenced was blood. This CDR3 reads CASSTPGLAGSEGTDTQYF. Here the CDR3 DNA reads TGTGCCAGCAGTACACCGGGACTAGCGGGATCGGAGGGCACAGATACGCAGTATTTT.